Listed below are T cell receptor beta chains from one sample, sequenced in a study of regulatory T cells in long-lasting Graves disease. MiXCR was run by TCRdb on the multiplex PCR reads, yielding one entry per CDR3 protein. The sample lists 200,000 to 250,000 distinct CDR3 sequences, about 19% seen once, with over 11% in the top ten. Sample: peripheral blood mononuclear cells (PBMCs), taken at new diagnosis, from a patient treated with antithyroid drugs. The receptors were sampled from a female donor with Graves disease. Each CDR3 is given with its conserved first and last residue. The D gene is left open where the match is weak. Only some rows state a clone size, as once, few, many or a class for expanded clones.

V gene: TRBV6-2/TRBV6-3
J gene: TRBJ2-7
D gene: -
clone size: many
CDR3 protein: CASSEGRPTHTLVYF
CDR3 DNA: TGTGCCAGCAGTGAAGGGAGGCCAACACACACGTTGGTGTACTTC

V gene: TRBV6-2/TRBV6-3
J gene: TRBJ1-5
D gene: -
clone size: -
CDR3 protein: CASSLQYGAINQPQHF
CDR3 DNA: TGTGCCAGCAGTTTGCAATACGGGGCCATCAATCAGCCCCAGCATTTT

V gene: TRBV20-1
J gene: TRBJ2-5
D gene: -
clone size: -
CDR3 protein: CSARRRQGGETQYF
CDR3 DNA: TGCAGTGCTAGGAGACGACAGGGAGGAGAGACCCAGTACTTC

V gene: TRBV5-1
J gene: TRBJ1-3
D gene: -
clone size: many
CDR3 protein: CASSRTENAGNTIYF
CDR3 DNA: TGCGCCAGCAGCAGGACGGAGAATGCTGGAAACACCATATATTTT

V gene: TRBV9
J gene: TRBJ2-2
D gene: -
clone size: -
CDR3 protein: CASSGDGRALFF
CDR3 DNA: TGTGCCAGCAGCGGGGACGGGCGGGCGCTGTTTTTT

V gene: TRBV20-1
J gene: TRBJ1-3
D gene: -
clone size: -
CDR3 protein: CSAPDPSGNTIYF
CDR3 DNA: TGCAGTGCTCCAGACCCCTCTGGAAACACCATATATTTT

V gene: TRBV20-1
J gene: TRBJ2-7
D gene: -
clone size: many
CDR3 protein: CSARNLQGNEQYF
CDR3 DNA: TGCAGTGCTAGAAACTTACAGGGTAACGAGCAGTACTTC

V gene: TRBV28
J gene: TRBJ2-7
D gene: TRBD2
clone size: many
CDR3 protein: CASSGGEYEQYF
CDR3 DNA: TGTGCCAGCAGTGGGGGGGAATACGAGCAGTACTTC

V gene: TRBV7-2
J gene: TRBJ1-5
D gene: TRBD1
clone size: -
CDR3 protein: CASSGTGKQPQHF
CDR3 DNA: TGTGCCAGCAGCGGGACAGGGAAACAGCCCCAGCATTTT

V gene: TRBV6-1
J gene: TRBJ1-3
D gene: -
clone size: -
CDR3 protein: CASRLMTSGNTIYF
CDR3 DNA: TGTGCCAGCAGACTGATGACCTCTGGAAACACCATATATTTT

V gene: TRBV12-3/TRBV12-4
J gene: TRBJ2-3
D gene: TRBD2
clone size: many
CDR3 protein: CASRSDFGGRASDTQYF
CDR3 DNA: TGTGCCAGCAGGTCCGATTTTGGCGGGAGGGCCTCAGATACGCAGTATTTT

V gene: TRBV12-3/TRBV12-4
J gene: TRBJ2-7
D gene: -
clone size: many
CDR3 protein: CASGGSPAEQYF
CDR3 DNA: TGTGCCAGCGGTGGCAGTCCAGCCGAGCAGTACTTC

V gene: TRBV7-3
J gene: TRBJ2-5
D gene: -
clone size: -
CDR3 protein: CASSYFGETQYF
CDR3 DNA: TGTGCCAGCAGTTACTTTGGTGAGACCCAGTACTTC

V gene: TRBV7-2
J gene: TRBJ1-1
D gene: -
clone size: many
CDR3 protein: CASSSRGMNTEAFF
CDR3 DNA: TGTGCCAGCAGCTCGAGGGGCATGAACACTGAAGCTTTCTTT

V gene: TRBV3-1
J gene: TRBJ2-3
D gene: -
clone size: few
CDR3 protein: CASSQVMRDTQYF
CDR3 DNA: TGTGCCAGCAGCCAAGTAATGCGGGATACGCAGTATTTT

V gene: TRBV12-3/TRBV12-4
J gene: TRBJ2-1
D gene: TRBD2
clone size: few
CDR3 protein: CASSWLAGYNEQFF
CDR3 DNA: TGTGCCAGCAGTTGGCTAGCGGGGTACAATGAGCAGTTCTTC

V gene: TRBV7-6
J gene: TRBJ2-7
D gene: -
clone size: many
CDR3 protein: CASSLRGSPYEQYF
CDR3 DNA: TGTGCCAGCAGCTTAAGGGGCAGCCCCTACGAGCAGTACTTC

V gene: TRBV5-5
J gene: TRBJ2-3
D gene: -
clone size: -
CDR3 protein: CASSPVASADTQYF
CDR3 DNA: TGTGCCAGCAGCCCCGTAGCGAGTGCAGATACGCAGTATTTT

V gene: TRBV30
J gene: TRBJ1-2
D gene: TRBD1
clone size: many
CDR3 protein: CAWRQQSGQGIYYGYTF
CDR3 DNA: TGTGCCTGGAGGCAACAATCGGGACAGGGGATTTACTATGGCTACACCTTC

V gene: TRBV3-1
J gene: TRBJ1-1
D gene: -
clone size: many
CDR3 protein: CASSQLQGMNTEAFF
CDR3 DNA: TGTGCCAGCAGCCAACTACAGGGTATGAACACTGAAGCTTTCTTT

V gene: TRBV6-5
J gene: TRBJ2-3
D gene: -
clone size: many
CDR3 protein: CASSYSGRGSETQYF
CDR3 DNA: TGTGCCAGCAGTTACTCGGGGCGGGGAAGCGAGACGCAGTATTTT

V gene: TRBV6-2/TRBV6-3
J gene: TRBJ2-3
D gene: -
clone size: many
CDR3 protein: CASRRTASADTQYF
CDR3 DNA: TGTGCCAGCAGGAGGACCGCGTCGGCAGATACGCAGTATTTT

V gene: TRBV20-1
J gene: TRBJ2-7
D gene: TRBD1
clone size: many
CDR3 protein: CSALPGQGPYEQYF
CDR3 DNA: TGCAGTGCTCTTCCGGGACAGGGTCCCTACGAGCAGTACTTC